This TCR beta chain was captured by sequencing in a study of CD8 T cells in ankylosing spondylitis. Notes on the study in general: Reportedly, matched ankylosing spondylitis synovial fluid was significantly enriched for disease-linked clones.

Worth noting for this clonotype: Its target is unknown.

CDR1 and CDR2 (germline): MNHEY, SVGEGT. The V end was cut by 4 bases, the J end by 1 base, with 7 bases between. This CDR3 has 13 amino acids. TCRdb itself ran the 5' RACE reads through MiXCR, one entry per CDR3 protein. The sample has 200,000 to 300,000 distinct CDR3 sequences, over 8.5% seen once. The receptor comes from a male donor with ankylosing spondylitis or in good health (not recorded which). The sequencing input was blood, either unsorted or a sorted T cell fraction (not recorded which). V usage is TRBV6-2 or TRBV6-3 and J usage is TRBJ1-1; a weak D match, TRBD1 (5 bases). In DNA, the CDR3 is TGTGCCAGCAGTTGGGGCAGGAACACTGAAGCTTTCTTT. Its translation: CASSWGRNTEAFF.